Below, 21 T cell receptor beta chains from the same sample are listed, as sequenced in a study of blood T cell repertoires in COVID-19. Data came from immunoSEQ multiplex PCR; TCRdb stores just in-frame clones and leaves some out. The data hold about 170,000 clones, with around 83% observed a single time. The sequencing sample was made of PBMCs or T cells enriched from blood (not recorded which). The receptors stem from a woman between 50 and 59 years old in a cohort exposed to, infected with or recovered from COVID-19 (not recorded which).

This chain uses TRBV7-2 with TRBJ1-1, with 7 bases lining up with TRBD1. This CDR3 contains 15 residues. V lost 2 bases to trimming and J lost 7 bases; unmatched junction nucleotides: 10. The germline V gene has CDR1 SGHTA and CDR2 FQGNSA. CDR3 protein: CASSLRAGGSGEAFF. In DNA, the CDR3 is TGTGCCAGCAGCTTAAGGGCAGGGGGAAGCGGTGAAGCTTTCTTT.

This rearrangement joins TRBV2 to TRBJ2-5, with TRBD2 matching 7 bases. The CDR3 consists of 13 residues. V was pared by 6 bases and J by 6 bases, with 7 bases of the junction left unmatched. In germline, CDR1 is SNHLY, CDR2 FYNNEI. CDR3 DNA: TGTGCCAGCAGCTGGGAGGGGAGAAAGACCCAGTACTTC. Translated, it gives CASSWEGRKTQYF.

This rearrangement joins TRBV12-5 to TRBJ2-3, with TRBD1 identical over 9 bases. Germline V gene lookup returns CDR1 LGHNT and CDR2 FRNRAP. The CDR3 is made up of 13 amino acids. CDR3 residues: CATRDRVADTQYF. CDR3 coding DNA: TGTGCCACCCGGGACAGGGTGGCAGATACGCAGTATTTT.

V gene TRBV2 combines with J gene TRBJ1-1, with a possible D match to TRBD1 (5 bases). CDR1 and CDR2 (germline): SNHLY, FYNNEI. Trimming cost V 6 bases and J 0 bases, with 11 bases left between them. The CDR3 is 14 residues long. The CDR3 sequence is CASRETVLNTEAFF. The DNA of the CDR3 is TGTGCCAGCAGGGAGACAGTTCTGAACACTGAAGCTTTCTTT.

V is TRBV7-2 and J is TRBJ1-5; 8 positions agree with TRBD1. Unmatched junction bases numbered 5, after V lost 1 base and J lost 6 bases. The CDR3 runs 15 residues. Germline-derived CDR1 and CDR2 are SGHTA and FQGNSA. The chain's CDR3 is CASSLGGTGAQPQHF. The CDR3 DNA reads TGTGCCAGCAGCTTAGGGGGGACAGGCGCTCAGCCCCAGCATTTT.

The chain recombines TRBV5-1 with TRBJ2-7, with 7 bases fitting TRBD2. V dropped 4 bases and J dropped 7; count of bases not matched to a gene: 14. The V gene's germline CDR1 is SGHRS and CDR2 YFSETQ. This CDR3 is 15 amino acids long. In DNA form, the CDR3 reads TGCGCCAGCAGCCTGCGGGGAGCGGGGCAGGATGAGCAGTACTTC. It yields the protein CASSLRGAGQDEQYF.

The rearrangement links TRBV5-4 to TRBJ1-2; D possibly corresponds to TRBD1 (5 bases). The CDR3 has 15 residues. Germline lookup yields CDR1 SGHNT and CDR2 YYREEE (reference sequence). With 5 bases removed from V and 6 bases from J, the gap between germline ends came to 20 bases. This chain's CDR3 is CASRSVRGSSHGYTF. CDR3 coding DNA: TGTGCCAGCAGATCAGTACGGGGGAGCTCGCATGGCTACACCTTC.

The chain's CDR3 is CASSKVRDSSSGNTIYF. The CDR3 nucleotides are TGTGCCAGTAGTAAGGTTCGAGATAGCAGCTCTGGAAACACCATATATTTT. The chain has TRBV19 and TRBJ1-3; D remains unclear. The germline V and J ends were trimmed by 4 bases and 0 bases, with 16 bases remaining between them. The CDR3 is 17 amino acids. The germline gives CDR1 LNHDA, CDR2 SQIVND (reference sequence).

V and J are TRBV6-5 and TRBJ2-7, with 8 bases aligning to TRBD2. The CDR3 sequence is 16 residues long. V lost 0 bases to trimming and J lost 4 bases; unmatched junction nucleotides: 8. CDR1 MNHEY and CDR2 SVGAGI come from the germline V gene. In nucleotides, the CDR3 is TGTGCCAGCAGTTACTCGGCCAGTAGCGGGAAATACGAGCAGTACTTC. It specifies CASSYSASSGKYEQYF.

This chain joins TRBV2 and TRBJ2-5, with D hard to call. Trimming removed 7 bases at V and 7 bases at J, with 10 bases between. Germline V gene sequence: CDR1 SNHLY, CDR2 FYNNEI. The CDR3 extends over 11 amino acids. The CDR3 reads CASIETGTQYF. The CDR3 bases are TGTGCCAGCATAGAAACGGGGACCCAGTACTTC.

For the CDR3, the DNA is TGTGCCAGCAGACGGACAGCTTCTAATGAAAAACTGTTTTTT. Encoded protein: CASRRTASNEKLFF. The V gene is TRBV6-5, the J gene TRBJ1-4; weak D call: TRBD1 (6 bases). Trimming took 6 bases from V and 3 from J, leaving 11 bases between them. Germline CDR1 MNHEY, CDR2 SVGAGI. CDR3 length equals 14 residues.

The chain links TRBV10-1 to TRBJ2-7; 7 bases are shared with TRBD1. The CDR3 totals 16 residues. The V gene's germline CDR1 is WNHNN and CDR2 SYGVQD (reference sequence). Trimming at V came to 2 bases and at J to 0 bases, leaving 7 bases not matched to a gene. The CDR3 is CASSEKTGVSSYEQYF. The CDR3 nucleotides are TGCGCCAGCAGTGAGAAAACAGGGGTGAGCTCCTACGAGCAGTACTTC.

The rearrangement joins TRBV5-3 to TRBJ2-2; 12 bases fit TRBD2. TRBV5-3 is sorted into the ORF group, with uncertain function. The CDR3 is made up of 18 amino acids. Unmatched junction bases numbered 7, after V lost 4 bases and J lost 0 bases. CDR3 DNA sequence: TGTGCCAGAAGCCCCGGGACTAGCGGGTCTTCGAACACCGGGGAGCTGTTTTTT. Translated, it gives CARSPGTSGSSNTGELFF.

The genes are TRBV4-3 and TRBJ1-5; weak D call: TRBD1 (6 bases). CDR3 length: 13 amino acids. The ends were cut back, 3 bases at V and 6 bases at J, with 9 bases in the middle. Looked up from germline, CDR1 is LGHNA and CDR2 is YSLEER. This CDR3 is CASSQGRGQPQHF. The DNA of the CDR3 is TGCGCCAGCAGCCAGGGCAGGGGTCAGCCCCAGCATTTT.

The rearrangement links TRBV25-1 to TRBJ2-7; D possibly corresponds to TRBD2 (5 bases). Trimming pared 3 bases from V and 3 bases from J, leaving 15 bases between. This CDR3 is 15 amino acids long. The germline V gene has CDR1 MGHDK and CDR2 SYGVNS. Here the CDR3 DNA reads TGTGCCAGCAGTGATCACCGGGGAACCCTCTACGAGCAGTACTTC. Amino acids: CASSDHRGTLYEQYF.

The V call is TRBV5-6, the J call TRBJ2-3; 7 bases are a match to TRBD2. Germline CDR1 SGHDT, CDR2 YYEEEE. Unmatched junction bases numbered 6, after V lost 2 bases and J lost 3 bases. The CDR3 totals 15 residues. DNA for the CDR3: TGTGCCAGCAGCTTCCTAGCGGAGGGGACAGATACGCAGTATTTT. As protein: CASSFLAEGTDTQYF.

J is TRBJ1-2 and V is TRBV4-2; D is possibly TRBD1 (6 bases). Germline CDR1 is LGHNA and CDR2 is YNFKEQ. This CDR3 spans 15 amino acids. With 4 bases removed from V and 3 bases from J, the gap between germline ends came to 15 bases. CDR3 nucleotides: TGTGCCAGCAGCCCCAAAGGGGGAAATGACTATGGCTACACCTTC. Residues: CASSPKGGNDYGYTF.

The rearrangement joins TRBV19 to TRBJ2-2; a weak D match, TRBD2 (6 bases). Trimming shortened V by 9 bases and J by 2 bases, and 19 bases separated the two germline ends. The CDR3 spans 16 residues. CDR1 is LNHDA, CDR2 SQIVND, per germline (reference sequence). CDR3 amino acids: CASRSSGLLNTGELFF. In DNA, the CDR3 is TGTGCCAGCCGGTCCTCGGGACTCCTAAACACCGGGGAGCTGTTTTTT.

This chain joins TRBV12-3 or TRBV12-4 and TRBJ1-4; D is uncertain. The V end was cut by 6 bases, the J end by 4 bases, with 3 bases between. The CDR3 has 11 residues. As DNA, the CDR3 is TGTGCCAGCAGATATAATGAAAAACTGTTTTTT. Residues: CASRYNEKLFF.

This clone came up a few times. The J gene is TRBJ1-1, the V gene TRBV2; D may be TRBD1 (6 bases). Germline CDR1 SNHLY, CDR2 FYNNEI. The V and J ends lost 6 bases and 4 bases respectively, with 15 bases between them. The CDR3 is 14 amino acids. The CDR3 reads CASREETGGTEAFF. The CDR3 DNA reads as TGTGCCAGCAGAGAGGAGACAGGTGGCACTGAAGCTTTCTTT. The complete variable domain, with remaining parts taken from reference TRBV2 and TRBJ1-1, reads EPEVTQTPSHQVTQMGQEVILRCVPISNHLYFYWYRQILGQKVEFLVSFYNNEISEKSEIFDDQFSVERPDGSNFTLKIRSTKLEDSAMYFCASREETGGTEAFFGQGTRLTVV.

The V gene is TRBV21-1, the J gene TRBJ1-3; the table's D call, TRBD1, has no DNA check behind it. TRBV21-1 is an annotated pseudogene. The CDR3 sequence is 18 residues long. CDR3 DNA: TGTGCCAGCAGCAAATATTCTGGGGACAGGAGCTCTGGAAACACCATATATTTT. This translates into CASSKYSGDRSSGNTIYF.